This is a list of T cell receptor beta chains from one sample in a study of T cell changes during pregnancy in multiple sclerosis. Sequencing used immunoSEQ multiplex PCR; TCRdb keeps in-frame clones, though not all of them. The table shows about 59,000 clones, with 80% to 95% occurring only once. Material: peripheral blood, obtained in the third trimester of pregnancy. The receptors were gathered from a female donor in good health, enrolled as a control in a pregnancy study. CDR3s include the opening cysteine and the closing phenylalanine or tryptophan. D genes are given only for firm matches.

CDR3 protein: CASSLAYEPRDSPYEQYF
CDR3 DNA: TGTGCCAGCAGCTTAGCCTATGAGCCTCGGGACAGCCCTTACGAGCAGTACTTC
V gene: TRBV7-2
J gene: TRBJ2-7
D gene: TRBD1

CDR3 protein: CASSLIAGGEQYF
CDR3 DNA: TGTGCCAGCAGCTTAATAGCGGGAGGGGAGCAGTACTTC
V gene: TRBV7-8
J gene: TRBJ2-7
D gene: TRBD2

CDR3 protein: CASSPRTGAGETQYF
CDR3 DNA: TGTGCCAGCAGCCCCCGGACAGGGGCTGGGGAGACCCAGTACTTC
V gene: TRBV7-2
J gene: TRBJ2-5
D gene: TRBD1

CDR3 protein: CASSLKGQGIYEQYF
CDR3 DNA: TGTGCCAGCAGCTTGAAGGGCCAGGGAATCTACGAGCAGTACTTC
V gene: TRBV5-4
J gene: TRBJ2-7
D gene: .

CDR3 protein: CASSLYSNEKLFF
CDR3 DNA: TGCGCCAGCAGCTTGTACAGTAATGAAAAACTGTTTTTT
V gene: TRBV5-1
J gene: TRBJ1-4
D gene: .

CDR3 protein: CASRFQQGLSEAFF
CDR3 DNA: TGTGCCAGCAGATTTCAACAGGGTTTGAGTGAAGCTTTCTTT
V gene: TRBV7-2
J gene: TRBJ1-1
D gene: .

CDR3 protein: CSVEVLAGGHYGYTF
CDR3 DNA: TGCAGCGTTGAAGTTTTGGCAGGGGGCCACTATGGCTACACCTTC
V gene: TRBV29-1
J gene: TRBJ1-2
D gene: TRBD1

CDR3 protein: CASSYSNRAGNTIYF
CDR3 DNA: TGTGCCAGCAGTTACTCAAATCGGGCTGGAAACACCATATATTTT
V gene: TRBV6-6
J gene: TRBJ1-3
D gene: .

CDR3 protein: CASSGPGSFPTYNSPLHF
CDR3 DNA: TGTGCCAGCAGTGGACCAGGGTCGTTCCCCACCTATAATTCACCCCTCCACTTT
V gene: TRBV6-1
J gene: TRBJ1-6
D gene: .

CDR3 protein: CASSLRSGTNYGYTF
CDR3 DNA: TGCGCCAGCAGCCTCCGATCCGGGACTAACTATGGCTACACCTTC
V gene: TRBV4-1
J gene: TRBJ1-2
D gene: .

CDR3 protein: CASSMALPGAVETQYF
CDR3 DNA: TGTGCCAGTAGTATGGCTCTTCCGGGAGCTGTAGAGACCCAGTACTTC
V gene: TRBV19
J gene: TRBJ2-5
D gene: .

CDR3 protein: CASSLGDRARTGELFF
CDR3 DNA: TGCGCCAGCAGCTTAGGGGACAGGGCTCGAACCGGGGAGCTGTTTTTT
V gene: TRBV5-1
J gene: TRBJ2-2
D gene: TRBD1